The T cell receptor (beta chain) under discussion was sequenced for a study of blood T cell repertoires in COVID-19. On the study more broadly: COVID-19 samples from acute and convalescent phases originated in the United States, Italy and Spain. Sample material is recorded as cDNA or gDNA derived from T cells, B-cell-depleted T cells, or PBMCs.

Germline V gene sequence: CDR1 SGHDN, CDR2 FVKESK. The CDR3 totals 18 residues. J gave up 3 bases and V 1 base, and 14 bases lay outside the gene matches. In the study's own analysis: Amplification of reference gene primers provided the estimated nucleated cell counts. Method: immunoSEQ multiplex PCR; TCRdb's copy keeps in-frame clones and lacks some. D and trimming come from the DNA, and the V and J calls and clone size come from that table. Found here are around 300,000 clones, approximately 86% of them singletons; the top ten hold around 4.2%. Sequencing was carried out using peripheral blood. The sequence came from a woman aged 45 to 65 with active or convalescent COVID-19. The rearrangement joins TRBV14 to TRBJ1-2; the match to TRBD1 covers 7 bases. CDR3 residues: CASSQASGGPWYDYGYTF. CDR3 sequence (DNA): TGTGCCAGCAGCCAAGCATCAGGGGGGCCATGGTACGACTATGGCTACACCTTC.